The 31 T cell receptor beta chains in this list originate from one sample, sequenced in a study of cytomegalovirus exposure and HLA in healthy donors. The PCR ran on 60 Vbeta and 13 Jbeta primers. Only in-frame clones appear in the TCRdb table, and some are missing; sequencing was by immunoSEQ multiplex PCR. Here the sample spans approximately 150,000 clones, under 70% being singletons. Sequencing was done on a sample of PBMCs. Source of these receptors: a man aged 25-40 years in good health and CMV-seropositive.

This clone occurred a few times. Here the CDR3 reads CASSFTGGWYTEAFF. The CDR3 DNA sequence: TGTGCCAGCAGTTTCACAGGGGGCTGGTACACTGAAGCTTTCTTT. The rearrangement links TRBV28 to TRBJ1-1; the match to TRBD1 covers 9 bases. Germline trimming cut 3 bases from V and 3 bases from J; bases unmatched to any gene: 5. CDR1 and CDR2 (germline): MDHEN, SYDVKM. The length of the CDR3 is 15 residues.

This clone was picked up a small number of times. The V call is TRBV7-9, the J call TRBJ2-3; 14 bases are a match to TRBD2. Germline-derived CDR1 and CDR2 are SEHNR and FQNEAQ (reference sequence). CDR3 length: 14 amino acids. With V trimmed by 8 bases and J by 14 bases, 12 bases remained unmatched. CDR3 protein: CASGKAGTSGRSYF. The CDR3 DNA sequence: TGTGCCAGCGGTAAAGCCGGGACTAGCGGGAGATCGTATTTT.

The chain uses TRBV27 and TRBJ1-2; D perhaps matches TRBD1 (5 bases). The CDR3 loop spans 14 amino acids. V was cut by 3 bases and J by 5 bases, with 13 bases left in between. CDR1 MNHEY and CDR2 SMNVEV come from the germline V gene (reference sequence). Here the CDR3 DNA reads TGTGCCAGCAGTTTGGGGGGTATAGGATATGGCTACACCTTC. Translation: CASSLGGIGYGYTF.

The chain uses TRBV4-2 and TRBJ1-5, with 11 bases aligning to TRBD1. CDR1 and CDR2 from the germline V gene are LGHNA and YNFKEQ. The CDR3 loop spans 15 amino acids. Unmatched junction bases numbered 6, after V lost 4 bases and J lost 7 bases. The CDR3 sequence: CASSPGTGGLQPQHF. CDR3 DNA sequence: TGTGCCAGCAGCCCCGGGACAGGGGGATTGCAGCCCCAGCATTTT.

The genes are TRBV30 and TRBJ1-3, with a tentative D call TRBD1 (5 bases). V gave up 1 base and J gave up 3 bases, with 10 bases separating them. Germline CDR1 is GTSNPN and CDR2 is SVGIG (reference sequence). The CDR3 has 14 residues. CDR3: CAWSGGGGGNTIYF. CDR3 DNA sequence: TGTGCCTGGAGTGGTGGGGGGGGTGGAAACACCATATATTTT.

This chain links TRBV15 with TRBJ2-5; 8 bases map to TRBD2. This CDR3 has 18 residues. Trimming cost V 4 bases and J 1 base; bases outside gene matches: 14. Germline V CDR1 and CDR2: LNHNV, YYDKDF (reference sequence). The CDR3 spells CATSTGGWDYPPQETQYF. The CDR3 DNA reads as TGTGCCACCAGCACGGGAGGGTGGGATTATCCCCCCCAAGAGACCCAGTACTTC.

The chain uses TRBV12-1 and TRBJ2-7; the table's D call, TRBD1, has no DNA check behind it. TRBV12-1 is a known pseudogene. The CDR3 consists of 13 residues. CDR3 DNA: TGTGCCAGCAGCCAGAGGACAGTTCACGAGCAGTACTTC. Protein: CASSQRTVHEQYF.

The rearrangement joins TRBV27 to TRBJ1-5; 7 nucleotides agree with TRBD1. The CDR3 spans 12 residues. Germline CDR1 MNHEY, CDR2 SMNVEV (reference sequence). V was clipped by 8 bases and J by 8 bases; unmatched bases: 6. CDR3 bases: TGTGCCAGCGGGGACAGAGAGGAGCCCCAGCATTTT. The encoded protein is CASGDREEPQHF.

This clone is hyperexpanded in the sample. Other DNA sequences in this sample translate to the same CDR3. V gene TRBV4-1 combines with J gene TRBJ1-2; no clear D. Germline V gene data show CDR1 as MGHRA and CDR2 as YSYEKL. The V and J ends lost 2 bases and 0 bases respectively, with 16 bases between them. This CDR3 is built from 17 residues. The CDR3 nucleotides are TGCGCCAGCAGCCAATTACCCTTCACAGAAGCTAACTATGGCTACACCTTC. It yields the protein CASSQLPFTEANYGYTF.

The gene calls are TRBV28 and TRBJ2-1, with D perhaps TRBD2 (6 bases). This CDR3 is 16 amino acids long. V was pared by 6 bases and J by 0 bases, with 15 bases between. Germline values: CDR1 MDHEN, CDR2 SYDVKM. The CDR3 loop is CASSGDLPSSYNEQFF. As DNA, the CDR3 is TGTGCCAGCAGCGGGGACTTGCCAAGCTCCTACAATGAGCAGTTCTTC.

This rearrangement joins TRBV30 to TRBJ2-5; D might be TRBD1 (5 bases). V was trimmed by 5 bases and J by 5 bases, leaving 18 bases between them. Germline lookup yields CDR1 GTSNPN and CDR2 SVGIG (reference sequence). The CDR3 is 14 residues long. The CDR3: CAWSDKGIPETQYF. Here the CDR3 DNA reads TGTGCCTGGTCCGACAAGGGGATTCCGGAGACCCAGTACTTC.

This clone appeared a few times. The CDR3 nucleotides are TGTGCCAGCAGTTACGTGGGCGATGAGCAGTTCTTC. Translation gives CASSYVGDEQFF. The gene calls are TRBV6-5 and TRBJ2-1; no definite D call. This CDR3 region has 12 residues. Germline values: CDR1 MNHEY, CDR2 SVGAGI. Deletions cut 2 bases from V and 8 bases from J, with 7 bases between.

This sequence joins TRBV6-1 and TRBJ2-5; possible D gene TRBD2, 5 bases. CDR1 and CDR2 from the germline V gene are MNHNS and SASEGT. There are 16 residues in the CDR3. The ends were cut back, 4 bases at V and 7 bases at J, with 22 bases in the middle. The CDR3 DNA reads TGTGCCAGCAGTGGCGGATCGACTACACACCTCAGGACCCAGTACTTC. Translated, it gives CASSGGSTTHLRTQYF.

J is TRBJ2-1 and V is TRBV28; 8 bases match TRBD2. V lost 3 bases and J lost 15; bases outside the gene matches: 4. Looked up from germline, CDR1 is MDHEN and CDR2 is SYDVKM. The CDR3 runs 11 residues. The DNA for the CDR3 is TGTGCCAGCAGTTTGGCGGGAGGTTGGTTCTTC. It codes for CASSLAGGWFF.

This sequence joins TRBV7-3 and TRBJ2-5; maybe TRBD2 (6 bases). V lost 2 bases to trimming and J lost 4 bases, with 14 bases between them. Germline CDR1 and CDR2: SGHTA and FQGTGA. The CDR3 is 15 residues long. CDR3 coding DNA: TGTGCCAGCAGCTTATCGGCGGGACCAAGAGAGACCCAGTACTTC. Its translation is CASSLSAGPRETQYF. Drawing the rest from reference TRBV7-3 and TRBJ2-5, the complete variable domain is GAGVSQTPSNKVTEKGKYVELRCDPISGHTALYWYRQSLGQGPEFLIYFQGTGAADDSGLPNDRFFAVRPEGSVSTLKIQRTERGDSAVYLCASSLSAGPRETQYFGPGTRLLVL.

This sequence joins TRBV27 and TRBJ2-5; 11 positions match TRBD1. The J call may be faulty, since TRBJ2-7 better matches the DNA end. Per germline, CDR1 MNHEY and CDR2 SMNVEV (reference sequence). The CDR3 totals 14 residues. CDR3 region: CASWDRGSSYEQYF. CDR3 DNA: TGTGCCAGCTGGGACAGGGGGAGCTCCTACGAGCAGTACTTC.

The rearrangement links TRBV27 to TRBJ2-3, with 8 bases aligning to TRBD1. V was pared by 8 bases and J by 1 base, with 8 bases of the junction left unmatched. From germline, CDR1 is MNHEY and CDR2 SMNVEV (reference sequence). The CDR3 totals 15 residues. For the CDR3, the DNA is TGTGCCAGCCAATCAGGACAGGGACGCACAGATACGCAGTATTTT. This sequence encodes CASQSGQGRTDTQYF.

The V gene is TRBV18, the J gene TRBJ2-1; D unclear. V was pared by 2 bases and J by 9 bases, with 11 bases between. Germline V gene lookup returns CDR1 KGHSH and CDR2 LQKENI. The CDR3 is 13 amino acids. CDR3 nucleotide sequence: TGTGCCAGCTCACCAGCCCAGAAAAGTGAGCAGTTCTTC. Its protein product is CASSPAQKSEQFF.

In the case of this clone: One end of the junction is discordant with germline, which a read error may explain. The CDR3: CSSSPDRTVSNYGYTF. CDR3 coding DNA: TGTTCCAGCAGCCCGGACCGGACAGTTTCTAACTATGGCTACACCTTC. The chain recombines TRBV7-9 with TRBJ1-2; tentative D call: TRBD1 (6 bases). This CDR3 has 16 residues. Germline V gene lookup returns CDR1 SEHNR and CDR2 FQNEAQ (reference sequence).

V usage is TRBV5-1 and J usage is TRBJ2-3, with D hard to call. The CDR3 is made up of 12 amino acids. Germline CDR1 is SGHRS and CDR2 is YFSETQ. Trimming removed 4 bases at V and 2 bases at J, with 5 bases between. The chain's CDR3 is CASSPSTDTQYF. The DNA of the CDR3 is TGCGCCAGCAGCCCCTCCACAGATACGCAGTATTTT.

V and J are TRBV9 and TRBJ2-2; 13 nucleotides agree with TRBD2. The CDR3 runs to 17 residues. Germline CDR1 reads SGDLS; CDR2 reads YYNGEE. Trimming removed 3 bases from V and 9 bases from J; junction bases left unmatched: 11. CDR3: CASSGATSGRRNRELFF. The CDR3 nucleotides read TGTGCCAGCAGCGGTGCGACTAGCGGGAGGCGGAACAGGGAGCTGTTTTTT.

The rearrangement links TRBV25-1 to TRBJ1-1; D unresolved. V dropped 5 bases and J dropped 3 bases, with 10 bases sitting between them. Germline values: CDR1 MGHDK, CDR2 SYGVNS. The CDR3 loop spans 13 amino acids. The CDR3 here is CASSNYRDTEAFF. Written as DNA, the CDR3 is TGTGCCAGCAGTAACTACCGGGACACTGAAGCTTTCTTT.

This rearrangement joins TRBV19 to TRBJ2-1; TRBD2 is a possible D gene (6 bases). The CDR3 length is 14 residues. The V and J ends lost 10 bases and 3 bases respectively, with 16 bases between them. In germline, CDR1 is LNHDA, CDR2 SQIVND (reference sequence). The chain's CDR3 is CATRREGGYNEQFF. The CDR3 nucleotides are TGTGCCACGAGGCGTGAGGGAGGCTACAATGAGCAGTTCTTC.

This chain joins TRBV28 and TRBJ1-5; 12 bases are shared with TRBD1. After removal of 5 bases from V and 3 bases from J, the junction contained 23 bases not matched to a gene. CDR1 is MDHEN and CDR2 is SYDVKM in the germline V gene. The CDR3 sequence is 22 residues long. DNA of the CDR3: TGTGCCAGCAGTCCTCCCGGGCCAACCGGGACAGGGGGCGCGAGGTTCAATCAGCCCCAGCATTTT. Amino acids: CASSPPGPTGTGGARFNQPQHF. Supplemented by reference TRBV28 and TRBJ1-5, the full variable domain reads DVKVTQSSRYLVKRTGEKVFLECVQDMDHENMFWYRQDPGLGLRLIYFSYDVKMKEKGDIPEGYSVSREKKERFSLILESASTNQTSMYLCASSPPGPTGTGGARFNQPQHFGDGTRLSIL.

This rearrangement joins TRBV5-1 to TRBJ2-1; 7 bases map to TRBD1. Germline trimming cut 1 base from V and 4 bases from J; bases unmatched to any gene: 2. Germline V CDR1 and CDR2: SGHRS, YFSETQ. The CDR3 length is 14 residues. The CDR3 here is CASSLQGVYNEQFF. The CDR3 DNA follows: TGCGCCAGCAGCTTGCAGGGGGTGTACAATGAGCAGTTCTTC.

V and J are TRBV7-2 and TRBJ2-5; 7 positions agree with TRBD2. The CDR3 length is 14 residues. The junction had 14 bases not matched to a gene; V was cut back by 5 bases and J by 11 bases. Per germline, CDR1 SGHTA and CDR2 FQGNSA. CDR3 loop: CASSELIGGSSQYF. CDR3 sequence (DNA): TGTGCCAGCAGCGAACTCATTGGCGGGAGTAGTCAGTACTTC.

This clone has only one observation. The rearrangement joins TRBV6-1 to TRBJ1-1; a weak D match, TRBD1 (6 bases). Deletions cut 7 bases from V and 3 bases from J, with 12 bases between. Germline V CDR1 and CDR2: MNHNS, SASEGT. There are 13 residues in the CDR3. The CDR3 reads CASNNRDYTEAFF. The CDR3 DNA follows: TGTGCCAGCAACAACAGGGATTACACTGAAGCTTTCTTT.

The CDR3 DNA reads as TGTGCCAGCAGCTTGGTGGGAGGCATGGGCGGGGAGCTGTTTTTT. Translating it yields CASSLVGGMGGELFF. The chain employs TRBV5-5 and TRBJ2-2, with D perhaps matching TRBD2 (6 bases). Trimming left V 0 bases short and J 7 bases short, with 13 bases between. The CDR3 extends over 15 amino acids. CDR1 SGHKS and CDR2 YYEKEE come from the germline V gene (reference sequence).

The V and J genes are TRBV5-1 and TRBJ2-1; 10 positions match TRBD2. The trim removed 2 bases at V and 5 bases at J, leaving 7 bases unmatched. CDR1 and CDR2 from the germline V gene are SGHRS and YFSETQ. The CDR3 is made up of 16 amino acids. The CDR3 DNA reads TGCGCCAGCAGCTTACCGACTAGCGGGCAGAACAATGAGCAGTTCTTC. Translated: CASSLPTSGQNNEQFF.

This sequence joins TRBV5-1 and TRBJ1-2; no clear D gene. CDR3 size: 11 residues. Trimming left V 4 bases short and J 13 bases short, with 14 bases between. Per the germline V gene, CDR1 is SGHRS and CDR2 is YFSETQ. CDR3 DNA sequence: TGCGCCAGCAGCACCTCTCGACATTTCACCTTC. Translating gives CASSTSRHFTF.

The CDR3 sequence: CASSLPGQNEQYF. CDR3 DNA sequence: TGTGCCAGCAGCTTACCGGGACAGAACGAGCAGTACTTC. The chain couples TRBV11-3 to TRBJ2-7; the match to TRBD1 covers 7 bases. Germline assignment: CDR1 SGHNT and CDR2 YENEEA. The CDR3 is 13 residues long. The J segment lost 5 bases and the V segment lost 2 bases, leaving 3 bases of the junction unmatched. The entire variable domain, with the rest obtained from reference TRBV11-3 and TRBJ2-7, is as follows: EAGVVQSPRYKIIEKKQPVAFWCNPISGHNTLYWYLQNLGQGPELLIRYENEEAVDDSQLPKDRFSAERLKGVDSTLKIQPAELGDSAVYLCASSLPGQNEQYFGPGTRLTVT.